The 4 T cell receptor beta chains listed next were all sequenced from one sample in a study of shared clonotypes between healthy human individuals. The assay was immunoSEQ multiplex PCR, and TCRdb's table has in-frame clones only and misses some. The top ten clones hold around 2% of a sample with some 680,000 clones, 73% of them seen once. What was sequenced was memory CD4+ T cells sorted from blood. Indicated subset: CD45RA-negative fraction. The receptor set was obtained from a young woman in good health.

This chain connects TRBV28 to TRBJ2-2; 7 bases fit TRBD1. This CDR3 is 15 amino acids long. The V gene's germline CDR1 is MDHEN and CDR2 SYDVKM. Trimming removed 8 bases from V and 6 bases from J; junction bases left unmatched: 12. The CDR3 DNA follows: TGTGCCAGCGGCGCCGCAGGGGGTTTGGCCGGGGAGCTGTTTTTT. It encodes CASGAAGGLAGELFF.

The chain combines TRBV10-1 with TRBJ1-1; D possibly corresponds to TRBD1 (6 bases). The CDR3 sequence is 14 residues long. Trimming left V 7 bases short and J 5 bases short, with 17 bases between. Germline lookup yields CDR1 WNHNN and CDR2 SYGVQD (reference sequence). This CDR3 is CASTVLRGWTEAFF. The DNA of the CDR3 is TGCGCCAGCACCGTCCTCAGGGGTTGGACTGAAGCTTTCTTT.

V usage is TRBV6-5 and J usage is TRBJ2-3; TRBD1 might be the D (7 bases). V dropped 7 bases and J dropped 0 bases, with 11 bases sitting between them. Per the germline V gene, CDR1 is MNHEY and CDR2 is SVGAGI. The CDR3 runs 14 residues. The CDR3 here is CASKPGGSTDTQYF. The CDR3 DNA sequence: TGTGCCAGCAAACCAGGGGGGAGCACAGATACGCAGTATTTT.

This clone came up once. The chain couples TRBV2 to TRBJ1-5; weak D call: TRBD1 (5 bases). The germline V gene encodes CDR1 SNHLY and CDR2 FYNNEI. V lost 6 bases and J lost 1, with 13 bases in between. This CDR3 has 15 amino acids. For the CDR3, the DNA is TGTGCCAGCAGCCTTGGGCGGGGGAGCAATCAGCCCCAGCATTTT. It codes for CASSLGRGSNQPQHF. Complete variable domain (other parts from reference TRBV2 and TRBJ1-5): EPEVTQTPSHQVTQMGQEVILRCVPISNHLYFYWYRQILGQKVEFLVSFYNNEISEKSEIFDDQFSVERPDGSNFTLKIRSTKLEDSAMYFCASSLGRGSNQPQHFGDGTRLSIL.